This T cell receptor (beta chain) was identified during a study of response to subunit inactivated influenza vaccine. From germline, CDR1 is SNHLY and CDR2 FYNNEI. The CDR3 sequence is 15 residues long. The V end was cut by 1 base, the J end by 4 bases, with 11 bases between. TCRdb fed the RT-PCR reads into MiXCR, producing one record per CDR3 protein. The sample contains 500,000 to 550,000 distinct CDR3 sequences, under 25% of which appear only once. This clonotype showed up just a few times. These records were also assigned to another study, of T cells expressing NK-cell markers. That study adds: Production of TCR beta cDNA relied on 5'RACE template switching with UMIs. In several donors, dominant clonotypes made up about 28.3-60.1% of CD3+CD56-NKG2C+ cells.

The receptor comes from a middle-aged man who received an inactivated influenza vaccine. The sample in question was CD4+ T cells sorted from PBMCs, obtained approximately 12 days after vaccination. The chain has TRBV2 and TRBJ2-1; D not certain. The CDR3, as DNA: TGTGCCAGCAGTGAAGGTCTAGTCCAATACAATGAGCAGTTCTTC. Protein: CASSEGLVQYNEQFF.